Reported below is one T cell receptor beta chain. As yet, its antigen is unknown. This sample stems from a study of T cells expressing NK-cell markers. Turning to the study itself: HCMV seropositivity characterized most of the eight sequenced donors, and seronegativity one. General observations from the study: Six or seven donors had dominant NKG2C+ clonotypes that comprised roughly 1.0-8% of their CD8+ T cells.

5'RACE template switching with UMIs generated TCR beta cDNA. TCRdb reprocessed the 5' RACE reads, with one entry per CDR3 protein and no DNA. This table lists 450,000 to 600,000 distinct CDR3 sequences. Sequencing input: blood T cells: a sorted CD56 or NKG2C T cell subset, CD4+ or CD8+ T cells, or bulk PBMC T cells (not recorded which). This TCR came from a man aged 18 to 29 in good health.

CDR3 region: CASSSPSRETQYF. The rearrangement uses TRBV7-2 and TRBJ2-5; TCRdb designates TRBD1, a call that cannot be tested without DNA. This CDR3 has 13 residues. Germline CDR1 reads SGHTA; CDR2 reads FQGNSA.